Shown below are 3 T cell receptor beta chains from a single sample sequenced in a study of CD8+ T cells in alopecia areata. Sample treatment: oral pan-JAK inhibitor, 5-10 mg twice daily. Extracted RNA was reverse transcribed into cDNA, the sequencing template. Repertoires were generated with immunoSEQ multiplex PCR, while TCRdb's copy carries only in-frame clones and drops some. This sample has more than 95,000 clones, with just over 85% found just once. Sequenced material: CD8+ T cells sorted from blood, taken between weeks 30 and 35, from a patient treated with tofacitinib. These receptors originate from a human donor with alopecia areata.

The V gene is TRBV5-1, the J gene TRBJ2-7; 7 bases match TRBD1. With 1 base clipped from V and 0 bases from J, the junction kept 4 bases outside the gene matches. In germline, CDR1 is SGHRS, CDR2 YFSETQ. This CDR3 has 15 residues. CDR3 DNA: TGCGCCAGCAGCTTGTCACAGGGGTCCTCCTACGAGCAGTACTTC. Translated: CASSLSQGSSYEQYF.

The V call is TRBV7-9, the J call TRBJ2-7; 7 nucleotides match TRBD1. The trim removed 6 bases at V and 2 bases at J, leaving 7 bases unmatched. CDR3 length: 14 amino acids. Germline assignment: CDR1 SEHNR and CDR2 FQNEAQ (reference sequence). CDR3 sequence: CASRETGRPYEQYF. The CDR3 DNA is TGTGCCAGCAGAGAGACAGGGAGACCCTACGAGCAGTACTTC.

The genes are TRBV6-1 and TRBJ2-7; D gene uncertain. Germline values: CDR1 MNHNS, CDR2 SASEGT. CDR3 length equals 13 residues. The ends were cut back, 6 bases at V and 6 bases at J, with 15 bases in the middle. Here the CDR3 DNA reads TGTGCCAGCAGCGCCGACCCTCCGAGCGAGCAGTACTTC. Residues: CASSADPPSEQYF.